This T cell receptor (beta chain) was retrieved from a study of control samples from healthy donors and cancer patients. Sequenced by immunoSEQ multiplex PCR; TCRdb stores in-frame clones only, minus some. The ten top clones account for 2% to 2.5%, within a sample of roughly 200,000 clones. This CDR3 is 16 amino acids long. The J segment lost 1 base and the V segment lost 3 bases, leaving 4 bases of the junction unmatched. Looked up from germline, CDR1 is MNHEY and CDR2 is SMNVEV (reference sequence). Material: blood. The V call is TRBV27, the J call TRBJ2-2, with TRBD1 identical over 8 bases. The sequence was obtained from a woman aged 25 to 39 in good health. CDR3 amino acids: CASSFFGTGNTGELFF. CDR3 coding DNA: TGTGCCAGCAGTTTCTTCGGGACAGGGAACACCGGGGAGCTGTTTTTT.